The 18 T cell receptor beta chains listed next were all sequenced from one sample in a study of OX40 agonist ivuxolimab in advanced cancers. Library prep was done by the immunoSEQ multiplex PCR assay. TCRdb obtained this table from immuneACCESS and retained in-frame rearrangements with V and J assigned. These tables miss some clones; where compared with another copy, unresolved V genes account for less than half of the shortfall, and the remainder is unexplained. This sample holds tens of thousands of clones; around 85% were observed only once. Of the sample, 1.5% to 2% falls within the top ten clones. This specimen consisted of CD4+ or CD8+ T cells sorted from blood, obtained in a trial of the OX40 agonist ivuxolimab. Receptors originate from an adult with an advanced solid tumor such as melanoma, head and neck, liver or kidney cancer.

Written as DNA, the CDR3 is TGTGCCAGTAGTATAGAAGGTCCAGGGGCGAGGACCGGGGAGCTGTTTTTT. Translating gives CASSIEGPGARTGELFF. This sequence joins TRBV19 and TRBJ2-2; TRBD1 is a possible D gene (6 bases). CDR3 length: 17 amino acids. Per germline, CDR1 LNHDA and CDR2 SQIVND (reference sequence). Deletions cut 0 bases from V and 5 bases from J, with 16 bases between.

V is TRBV28 and J is TRBJ1-2; no clear D gene. Germline V CDR1 and CDR2: MDHEN, SYDVKM. This CDR3 contains 12 residues. V gave up 1 base and J gave up 8 bases, with 8 bases separating them. In nucleotides, the CDR3 is TGTGCCAGCAGTTTATCCGCAGGAGGCTACACCTTC. Amino acid sequence: CASSLSAGGYTF.

This chain joins TRBV7-9 and TRBJ2-3; D is unclear. V gave up 5 bases and J gave up 5 bases, with 11 bases separating them. Germline CDR1 SEHNR, CDR2 FQNEAQ (reference sequence). The CDR3 sequence is 13 residues long. CDR3 residues: CASSPPKGDTQYF. The CDR3 DNA sequence: TGTGCCAGCAGCCCCCCCAAGGGAGATACGCAGTATTTT.

The chain links TRBV4-2 to TRBJ2-7; maybe TRBD2 (5 bases). The CDR3 consists of 14 residues. CDR1 is LGHNA and CDR2 is YNFKEQ in the germline V gene. Trimming stripped 5 bases from V and 4 bases from J, with 15 bases between. The CDR3 DNA is TGTGCCAGCAGCTCTCTGAGGGCTCCGTACGAGCAGTACTTC. This translates into CASSSLRAPYEQYF.

The CDR3 bases are TGTGCCAGCAGCCTGCCCGGGGCCACAGATACGCAGTATTTT. It yields the protein CASSLPGATDTQYF. V and J are TRBV5-4 and TRBJ2-3; either TRBD1 or TRBD2 may fit D (5 bases each). The CDR3 has 14 residues. CDR1 is SGHNT, CDR2 YYREEE, per germline (reference sequence). V shed 4 bases and J shed 2 bases, with 11 bases lying between them. Full variable domain (missing parts from reference TRBV5-4 and TRBJ2-3): ETGVTQSPTHLIKTRGQQVTLRCSSQSGHNTVSWYQQALGQGPQFIFQYYREEENGRGNFPPRFSGLQFPNYSSELNVNALELDDSALYLCASSLPGATDTQYFGPGTRLTVL.

The chain has TRBV19 and TRBJ1-5; no reliable D call. Deletions cut 10 bases from V and 1 base from J, with 14 bases between. Looked up from germline, CDR1 is LNHDA and CDR2 is SQIVND (reference sequence). The CDR3 is made up of 14 amino acids. CDR3: CATRNLRSNQPQHF. The CDR3 DNA sequence: TGTGCCACCCGTAACCTGAGAAGCAATCAGCCCCAGCATTTT.

The chain recombines TRBV5-4 with TRBJ2-3, with D possibly TRBD1 on 6 matching bases. V lost 0 bases and J 3 bases, leaving 11 bases between the germline ends. The CDR3 length is 15 residues. Germline V gene data show CDR1 as SGHNT and CDR2 as YYREEE (reference sequence). Here the CDR3 DNA reads TGTGCCAGCAGCTTGGCGTCAGGGGTTACAGATACGCAGTATTTT. Its protein is CASSLASGVTDTQYF.

The chain has TRBV28 and TRBJ2-7; tentative D call: TRBD1 (6 bases). This CDR3 has 14 residues. V shed 9 bases and J shed 7 bases, with 22 bases lying between them. Germline values: CDR1 MDHEN, CDR2 SYDVKM. The CDR3 spells CASQSGTPKWEQYF. In nucleotides, the CDR3 is TGTGCCAGTCAATCCGGGACACCAAAATGGGAGCAGTACTTC.

The chain's CDR3 is CASSSLGATNEKLFF. The CDR3 nucleotides are TGTGCCAGCAGCTCCCTGGGTGCAACTAATGAAAAACTGTTTTTT. The genes are TRBV11-2 and TRBJ1-4; D gene uncertain. CDR1 SGHAT and CDR2 FQNNGV come from the germline V gene. The CDR3 contains 15 residues. The germline V and J ends were trimmed by 4 bases and 0 bases, with 9 bases remaining between them.

The genes are TRBV19 and TRBJ2-5, with 8 positions matching TRBD1. The germline CDR1 and CDR2 sequences are LNHDA and SQIVND (reference sequence). Trimming removed 5 bases from V and 1 base from J; junction bases left unmatched: 6. This CDR3 region has 15 residues. This CDR3 reads CASSGRTGLQETQYF. The CDR3 bases are TGTGCCAGTAGTGGGAGGACAGGGCTCCAAGAGACCCAGTACTTC.

This chain joins TRBV6-5 and TRBJ2-1; 10 nucleotides match TRBD1. This CDR3 contains 13 residues. V gave up 4 bases and J gave up 6 bases; unmatched junction bases: 0. Germline CDR1 MNHEY, CDR2 SVGAGI. The CDR3 loop is CASSWDRGNEQFF. CDR3 coding DNA: TGTGCCAGCAGTTGGGACAGGGGCAATGAGCAGTTCTTC.

This clone was detected once. This chain uses TRBV4-2 with TRBJ2-7; D might be TRBD1 (6 bases). The V gene lost 0 bases and the J gene lost 4 bases, with 13 bases spanning the gap. The CDR3 has 15 amino acids. Germline V gene data show CDR1 as LGHNA and CDR2 as YNFKEQ. CDR3 DNA: TGTGCCAGCAGCCAAGAAATTACAAGGGGGTACGAGCAGTACTTC. It translates to CASSQEITRGYEQYF.

V and J are TRBV4-3 and TRBJ1-2; tentative D call: TRBD1 (5 bases). Trimming removed 0 bases at V and 5 bases at J, with 16 bases between. The CDR3 is 16 residues long. Germline loops: CDR1 LGHNA, CDR2 YSLEER. As DNA, the CDR3 is TGCGCCAGCAGCCAAGATCGGGGGGATAGTGCGTATGGCTACACCTTC. Its translation: CASSQDRGDSAYGYTF.

This chain joins TRBV19 and TRBJ2-7; D is uncertain. V lost 3 bases to trimming and J lost 2 bases, with 5 bases between them. Germline-derived CDR1 and CDR2 are LNHDA and SQIVND (reference sequence). CDR3 length: 12 residues. This chain's CDR3 is CASSMHPYEQYF. The CDR3 DNA follows: TGTGCCAGTAGTATGCACCCCTACGAGCAGTACTTC.

The chain recombines TRBV5-6 with TRBJ1-1; 7 nucleotides line up with TRBD1. The germline V gene has CDR1 SGHDT and CDR2 YYEEEE. The CDR3 is 14 residues long. Germline trimming cut 5 bases from V and 5 bases from J; bases unmatched to any gene: 9. The CDR3 region is CASRPTGSPTEAFF. Here the CDR3 DNA reads TGTGCCAGCAGGCCGACAGGGAGTCCGACTGAAGCTTTCTTT.

This chain uses TRBV20-1 with TRBJ2-3; D remains unclear. V dropped 4 bases and J dropped 2 bases, with 4 bases sitting between them. The germline gives CDR1 DFQATT, CDR2 SNEGSKA (reference sequence). The CDR3 is made up of 11 amino acids. This chain's CDR3 is CSATYTDTQYF. CDR3 bases: TGCAGTGCTACCTACACAGATACGCAGTATTTT.

The chain couples TRBV7-9 to TRBJ2-4; D unclear. This CDR3 has 14 residues. In germline, CDR1 is SEHNR, CDR2 FQNEAQ (reference sequence). Between the trimmed V and J ends, which lost 8 bases and 6 bases, there was a span of 17 bases. The chain's CDR3 is CASAGDDSRNIQYF. The CDR3 region has the DNA TGTGCCAGCGCCGGTGACGACTCTAGAAACATTCAGTACTTC.

The chain couples TRBV21-1 to TRBJ2-3. TRBV21-1 is an annotated pseudogene. The CDR3 is made up of 17 amino acids. The CDR3 DNA follows: TGTGCCAGCAGCAAAATGGGCACTACGAGAAGCACAGATACGCAGTATTTT. Residues: CASSKMGTTRSTDTQYF.